The 5 T cell receptor beta chains reported below all come from one sample, sequenced in a study of blood T cell repertoires in COVID-19. TCRdb's table, derived via immunoSEQ multiplex PCR, lists solely in-frame clones and lacks some. The sample holds about 140,000 clones, over 60% seen once. Sequenced input: peripheral blood. The receptor set was obtained from a woman between 45 and 65 years old with active or convalescent COVID-19.

Comment on this clone: At one of its ends the junction is not consistent with the germline gene, which may arise from a read error. The chain is built from TRBV24-1 and TRBJ2-3; D unresolved. The CDR3 spans 16 residues. CDR1 KGHDR and CDR2 SFDVKD come from the germline V gene. The CDR3 reads CATSGQRSWSRDTQYF. CDR3 in DNA: TGTGCCACCAGTGGTCAGCGCAGCTGGAGCAGAGATACGCAGTATTTT.

This clone was seen once. The chain links TRBV5-1 to TRBJ2-2, with 8 bases that match TRBD2. This CDR3 is 16 amino acids long. Germline assignment: CDR1 SGHRS and CDR2 YFSETQ. The J segment lost 8 bases and the V segment lost 0 bases, leaving 9 bases of the junction unmatched. The CDR3 here is CASSLVGSGNAGELFF. The DNA of the CDR3 is TGCGCCAGCAGCTTGGTTGGTAGCGGGAACGCTGGGGAGCTGTTTTTT.

This clone was recorded once. This sequence joins TRBV30 and TRBJ1-1, with D perhaps matching TRBD1 (6 bases). CDR1 GTSNPN and CDR2 SVGIG come from the germline V gene (reference sequence). Trimming took off 3 bases at V and 4 bases at J, with 12 bases between the two ends. The CDR3 length is 13 residues. CDR3 sequence (DNA): TGTGCCTGGAGAGAAACAGGGTCCACTGAAGCTTTCTTT. Amino acid sequence: CAWRETGSTEAFF.

The chain employs TRBV6-1 and TRBJ1-2; 7 nucleotides agree with TRBD1. The CDR3 length is 14 residues. Germline values: CDR1 MNHNS, CDR2 SASEGT. V lost 2 bases to trimming and J lost 7 bases; unmatched junction nucleotides: 7. CDR3 DNA: TGTGCCAGCAGTGAAACGACAGGGTTAGGTGGCTACACCTTC. It specifies CASSETTGLGGYTF.

V and J are TRBV30 and TRBJ2-7, with D possibly being TRBD2 (6 bases). Germline V gives CDR1 GTSNPN, CDR2 SVGIG (reference sequence). This CDR3 contains 14 residues. The V end lost 5 bases, the J end lost 2 bases, and 16 bases lay between the germline ends. The CDR3 region has the DNA TGTGCCTGGGGCCCGGGACTTTTACCCTACGAGCAGTACTTC. It encodes CAWGPGLLPYEQYF. The complete variable domain, with remaining parts taken from reference TRBV30 and TRBJ2-7, reads SQTIHQWPATLVQPVGSPLSLECTVEGTSNPNLYWYRQAAGRGLQLLFYSVGIGQISSEVPQNLSASRPQDRQFILSSKKLLLSDSGFYLCAWGPGLLPYEQYFGPGTRLTVT.